This entry lists 6 T cell receptor beta chains sequenced from one sample in a study of T cell responses to AZD1222 COVID-19 vaccine. Data came from immunoSEQ multiplex PCR; TCRdb stores just in-frame clones and leaves some out. The sample yields approximately 90,000 clones, 65% to 90% seen once. The source was peripheral blood, collected on day 0 of AZD1222 vaccination. These TCRs come from an adult in good health.

The chain is built from TRBV5-4 and TRBJ2-5; maybe TRBD2 (6 bases). CDR1 is SGHNT, CDR2 YYREEE, per germline (reference sequence). V was pared by 4 bases and J by 1 base, with 11 bases between. The length of the CDR3 is 14 residues. The CDR3 here is CASSVGGLQETQYF. The CDR3 coding sequence is TGTGCCAGCAGCGTTGGAGGGCTCCAAGAGACCCAGTACTTC.

The CDR3 coding sequence is TGTGCCAGCTCACCATATCCCGCGGGACAGCACGCAGATACGCAGTATTTT. This gives the protein CASSPYPAGQHADTQYF. V is TRBV18 and J is TRBJ2-3; maybe TRBD1 (7 bases). The germline V gene encodes CDR1 KGHSH and CDR2 LQKENI. The CDR3 totals 17 residues. Trimming removed 2 bases at V and 4 bases at J, with 19 bases between.

This clone was seen only once. At the DNA level, this CDR3 is encoded by other sequences in the same sample as well. This chain connects TRBV28 to TRBJ2-7; D remains unclear. The CDR3 contains 11 residues. Per germline, CDR1 MDHEN and CDR2 SYDVKM. The germline V and J ends were trimmed by 2 bases and 4 bases, with 3 bases remaining between them. CDR3 in amino acids: CASSLGYEQYF. The CDR3 DNA reads as TGTGCCAGCAGTTTAGGATACGAGCAGTACTTC.

This rearrangement joins TRBV28 to TRBJ2-2; the D gene is possibly TRBD2 (6 bases). CDR1 and CDR2 (germline): MDHEN, SYDVKM. The CDR3 is 13 amino acids. The V end was cut by 4 bases, the J end by 5 bases, with 8 bases between. The CDR3 nucleotides read TGTGCCAGCAGTTCACTAGCTACCGGGGAGCTGTTTTTT. This translates into CASSSLATGELFF.

The chain combines TRBV11-3 with TRBJ1-6; D gene ambiguous. This CDR3 region has 14 residues. Per the germline V gene, CDR1 is SGHNT and CDR2 is YENEEA. Trimming cost V 3 bases and J 7 bases, with 10 bases left between them. DNA for the CDR3: TGTGCCAGCAGCTTTGACGGACCAAATTCACCCCTCCACTTT. Protein: CASSFDGPNSPLHF.

The chain carries TRBV9 and TRBJ1-1; tentative D call: TRBD1 (5 bases). CDR1 is SGDLS, CDR2 YYNGEE, per germline. Trimming pared 0 bases from V and 2 bases from J, leaving 11 bases between. The CDR3 loop spans 15 amino acids. CDR3 amino acids: CASSVVGGTNTEAFF. The CDR3 nucleotides are TGTGCCAGCAGCGTAGTGGGGGGGACCAACACTGAAGCTTTCTTT.